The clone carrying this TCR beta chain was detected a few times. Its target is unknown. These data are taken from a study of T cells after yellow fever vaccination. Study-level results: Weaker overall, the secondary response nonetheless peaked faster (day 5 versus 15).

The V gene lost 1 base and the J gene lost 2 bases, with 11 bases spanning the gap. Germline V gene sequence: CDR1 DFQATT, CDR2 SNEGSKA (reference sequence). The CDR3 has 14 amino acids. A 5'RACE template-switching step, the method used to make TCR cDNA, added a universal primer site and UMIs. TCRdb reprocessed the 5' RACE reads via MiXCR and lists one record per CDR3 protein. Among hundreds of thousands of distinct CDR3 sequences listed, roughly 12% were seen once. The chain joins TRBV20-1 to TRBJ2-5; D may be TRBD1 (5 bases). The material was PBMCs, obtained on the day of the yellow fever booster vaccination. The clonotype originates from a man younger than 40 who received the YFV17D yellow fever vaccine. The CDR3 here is CSARAVQGQETQYF. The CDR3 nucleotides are TGCAGTGCTAGAGCCGTCCAGGGTCAAGAGACCCAGTACTTC.